A single sample is the source of the 4 T cell receptor beta chains below, sequenced in a study of T cells in women clearing cervical HPV infection. The assay was immunoSEQ multiplex PCR, and TCRdb's table has in-frame clones only and misses some. The ten most abundant clones cover over 5% of a sample with tens of thousands of clones. Sequencing was performed on blood buffy coat. The receptors shown here come from a woman between 18 and 75 years old with a cervical HPV16 infection that either progressed to CIN3+ or cleared (not recorded which).

Partial CDR3 DNA: TGCAGTGCTAGGTGGCAGGGGATCATGGATACG. Its translation: CSARWQGIMDT. The CDR3 in its entirety is CSARWQGIMDTQYF. The rearrangement links TRBV20-1 to TRBJ2-3; tentative D call: TRBD1 (6 bases). The CDR3 end lies 3 residues beyond the end of the read and is filled in from the germline J gene. The CDR3 contains 14 residues. CDR1 is DFQATT, CDR2 SNEGSKA, per germline (reference sequence). V was shortened by 3 bases and J by 6 bases, with 16 bases between the two germline ends.

The CDR3 spells CASSLIPGQQNQPQHF. The sequenced part of the CDR3 DNA is TGTGCCAGTAGTCTTATCCCGGGACAGCAAAATCAGCCC. The rearrangement uses TRBV19 and TRBJ1-5, with 7 positions matching TRBD1. With the read ending 3 residues before the CDR3 end, the germline J gene is used to fill in that end. V trimming: 5 bases; J trimming: 4 bases; junction bases outside the gene matches: 11. There are 16 residues in the CDR3. Germline values: CDR1 LNHDA, CDR2 SQIVND (reference sequence).

As for this clone: Read coverage stops 3 residues before the CDR3 terminus; the germline J gene supplies the remainder. This rearrangement joins TRBV5-1 to TRBJ1-5; TRBD1 is a possible D gene (6 bases). Per the germline V gene, CDR1 is SGHRS and CDR2 is YFSETQ. With 0 bases removed from V and 6 bases from J, the gap between germline ends came to 13 bases. This CDR3 contains 15 residues. The CDR3 bases that were read are TGCGCCAGCAGCTTGGATTCAGGGGCCCGTCAGCCC. Encoded protein: CASSLDSGARQP. The complete CDR3 protein is CASSLDSGARQPQHF.

This clone counts as medium-sized by frequency. The read ends 3 residues shy of where the CDR3 ends; the end is completed using the germline J gene. The chain employs TRBV9 and TRBJ2-1; the match to TRBD2 covers 9 bases. The germline CDR1 and CDR2 sequences are SGDLS and YYNGEE. V shed 4 bases and J 4 bases; nucleotides not matched to a gene: 12. The CDR3 length is 17 residues. The CDR3 loop is CASSPVSALAGYNEQFF. CDR3 DNA (partial): TGTGCCAGCAGCCCCGTTTCGGCGCTAGCGGGGTACAATGAG.